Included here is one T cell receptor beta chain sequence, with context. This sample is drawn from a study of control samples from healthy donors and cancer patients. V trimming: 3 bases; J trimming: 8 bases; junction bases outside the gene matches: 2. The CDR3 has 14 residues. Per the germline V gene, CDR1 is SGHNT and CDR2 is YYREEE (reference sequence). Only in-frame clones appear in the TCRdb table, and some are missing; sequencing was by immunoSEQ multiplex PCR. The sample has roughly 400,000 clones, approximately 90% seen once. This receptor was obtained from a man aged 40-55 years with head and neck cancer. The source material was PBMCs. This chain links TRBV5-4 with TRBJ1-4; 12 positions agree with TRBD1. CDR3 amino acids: CASSYGTGGEKLFF. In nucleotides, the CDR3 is TGTGCCAGCAGCTATGGGACAGGGGGCGAAAAACTGTTTTTT.